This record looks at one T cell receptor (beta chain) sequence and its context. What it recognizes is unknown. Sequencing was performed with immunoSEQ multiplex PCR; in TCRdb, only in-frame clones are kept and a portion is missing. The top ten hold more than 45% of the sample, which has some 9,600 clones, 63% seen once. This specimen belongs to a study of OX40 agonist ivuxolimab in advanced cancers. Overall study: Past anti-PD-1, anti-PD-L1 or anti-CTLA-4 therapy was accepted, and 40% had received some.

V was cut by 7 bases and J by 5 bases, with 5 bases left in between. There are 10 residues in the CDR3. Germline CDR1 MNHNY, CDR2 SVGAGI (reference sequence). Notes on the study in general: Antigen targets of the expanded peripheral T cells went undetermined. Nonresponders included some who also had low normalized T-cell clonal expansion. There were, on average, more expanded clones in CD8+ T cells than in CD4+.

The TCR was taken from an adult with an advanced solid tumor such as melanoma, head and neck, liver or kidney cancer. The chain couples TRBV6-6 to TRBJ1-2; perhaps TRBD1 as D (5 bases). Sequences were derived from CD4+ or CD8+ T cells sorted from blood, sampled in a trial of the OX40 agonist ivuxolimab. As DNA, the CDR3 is TGTGCCAGCAAGGGGTATGGCTACACCTTC. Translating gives CASKGYGYTF.